This record concerns one TCR beta chain sequence. The antigen remains undetermined. This table comes from immunoSEQ multiplex PCR, and its TCRdb copy is limited to in-frame clones, with some not included. The sample yields about 4,000 clones, roughly 80% seen once. V shed 5 bases and J shed 0 bases, with 9 bases lying between them. Germline V gene sequence: CDR1 MNHNY, CDR2 SVGAGI (reference sequence). The CDR3 contains 14 residues. The record originates from a study of chemoradiotherapy in HPV16-positive cancers. Study results and caveats: During treatment, candidate HPV-specific clones and E7-related motifs expanded in tumor.

The chain joins TRBV6-6 to TRBJ2-3; possibly TRBD1 for D (5 bases). The source of this sequence is a human donor with HPV-associated anogenital cancer. This specimen was taken from a patient who underwent chemoradiotherapy. CDR3 in DNA: TGTGCCAGCAGTCCCAGGGATAGCACAGATACGCAGTATTTT. It specifies CASSPRDSTDTQYF.